These 31 T cell receptor beta chains share one sample of origin, sequenced in a study of blood T cell repertoires in COVID-19. Sequencing used immunoSEQ multiplex PCR; TCRdb keeps in-frame clones, though not all of them. The sample has under 350,000 clones; 65% to 90% are singletons. The sequenced sample was peripheral blood. The receptors were sampled from a human donor in a cohort sampled during active COVID-19.

Only a few counts were recorded for this clone. The chain recombines TRBV28 with TRBJ2-1; 7 bases line up with TRBD2. Looked up from germline, CDR1 is MDHEN and CDR2 is SYDVKM. The CDR3 has 15 amino acids. Unmatched junction bases numbered 9, after V lost 3 bases and J lost 7 bases. The CDR3, as DNA: TGTGCCAGCAGTTTGGCGGAGGCGGGGGTTAATGAGCAGTTCTTC. Translated, it gives CASSLAEAGVNEQFF.

V usage is TRBV3-1 (or the pseudogene TRBV3-2) and J usage is TRBJ2-5; 7 bases are shared with TRBD2. CDR1 is LGHDT, CDR2 YNNKEL, per germline (reference sequence). This CDR3 contains 14 residues. V trimming: 6 bases; J trimming: 5 bases; junction bases outside the gene matches: 9. The CDR3 DNA sequence: TGTGCCAGCAGACCCGGGACTATCAGCGAGACCCAGTACTTC. It is translated as CASRPGTISETQYF.

The chain couples TRBV5-1 to TRBJ2-4, with TRBD1 identical over 11 bases. This CDR3 is 21 amino acids long. CDR1 and CDR2 from the germline V gene are SGHRS and YFSETQ. V was pared by 4 bases and J by 0 bases, with 18 bases of the junction left unmatched. CDR3 in amino acids: CASSASTPGTGGGLAKNIQYF. The CDR3 DNA reads TGCGCCAGCAGCGCTTCGACCCCCGGGACAGGGGGAGGTTTAGCCAAAAACATTCAGTACTTC. The full variable domain, in which reference TRBV5-1 and TRBJ2-4 provide the parts outside the CDR3, is KAGVTQTPRYLIKTRGQQVTLSCSPISGHRSVSWYQQTPGQGLQFLFEYFSETQRNKGNFPGRFSGRQFSNSRSEMNVSTLELGDSALYLCASSASTPGTGGGLAKNIQYFGAGTRLSVL.

V is TRBV2 and J is TRBJ1-2; no definite D call. Trimming stripped 4 bases from V and 5 bases from J, with 8 bases between. The V gene's germline CDR1 is SNHLY and CDR2 FYNNEI. The CDR3 length is 12 residues. CDR3 protein: CASSAQTYGYTF. The CDR3 bases are TGTGCCAGCAGTGCACAGACATATGGCTACACCTTC.

The chain employs TRBV6-5 and TRBJ2-7; TRBD2 aligns across 11 bases. Germline CDR1 and CDR2: MNHEY and SVGAGI. CDR3 length equals 15 residues. With 9 bases clipped from V and 3 bases from J, the junction kept 10 bases outside the gene matches. The CDR3 sequence: CASTTGTSGVYEQYF. CDR3 DNA sequence: TGTGCCAGTACTACCGGGACTAGCGGAGTCTACGAGCAGTACTTC.

This clone was recorded a few times. The rearrangement uses TRBV5-6 and TRBJ1-3; weak D call: TRBD1 (6 bases). Trimming shortened V by 0 bases and J by 2 bases, and 6 bases separated the two germline ends. Per germline, CDR1 SGHDT and CDR2 YYEEEE. CDR3 length: 14 amino acids. The DNA for the CDR3 is TGTGCCAGCAGCTTGGCAGGGGCTGGAAACACCATATATTTT. It codes for CASSLAGAGNTIYF.

J is TRBJ2-3 and V is TRBV19; 9 bases map to TRBD1. The CDR3 length is 16 residues. With V trimmed by 5 bases and J by 4 bases, 10 bases remained unmatched. Germline CDR1 LNHDA, CDR2 SQIVND (reference sequence). Here the CDR3 reads CASSLTRQGGSDTQYF. DNA of the CDR3: TGTGCCAGTAGTCTGACTCGACAGGGGGGATCAGATACGCAGTATTTT.

The CDR3 nucleotides read TGTGCCAGCAGTTACGGGACTAGCGGATACCAAGAGACCCAGTACTTC. It specifies CASSYGTSGYQETQYF. V gene TRBV6-5 combines with J gene TRBJ2-5; TRBD2 aligns across 11 bases. This CDR3 comprises 16 residues. After removal of 2 bases from V and 0 bases from J, the junction contained 2 bases not matched to a gene. Germline CDR1 and CDR2: MNHEY and SVGAGI.

This chain joins TRBV7-3 and TRBJ2-2, with 9 bases that match TRBD2. The CDR3 consists of 17 residues. The V and J ends lost 4 bases and 1 base, in that order; junction bases with no gene match: 7. Germline V lookup: CDR1 SGHTA, CDR2 FQGTGA. The CDR3 sequence is CASSSQLTSGNTGELFF. CDR3 sequence (DNA): TGTGCCAGCAGCTCTCAACTGACTAGCGGGAACACCGGGGAGCTGTTTTTT.

The rearrangement joins TRBV19 to TRBJ1-4, with a weak D call TRBD1 (6 bases). Per the germline V gene, CDR1 is LNHDA and CDR2 is SQIVND (reference sequence). The CDR3 is 15 residues long. V was trimmed by 7 bases and J by 6 bases, leaving 18 bases between them. CDR3 region: CASTPGGLGYEKLFF. CDR3 DNA sequence: TGTGCCAGTACCCCCGGGGGGCTGGGGTATGAAAAACTGTTTTTT.

The chain joins TRBV10-2 to TRBJ1-2, with D tentatively TRBD1 (6 bases). Germline V gene lookup returns CDR1 WSHSY and CDR2 SAAADI. V was shortened by 8 bases and J by 7 bases, with 23 bases between the two germline ends. The CDR3 length is 15 residues. This CDR3 is CASGPGAFSAGGYTF. CDR3 nucleotides: TGCGCCAGCGGTCCAGGGGCCTTCTCTGCGGGTGGCTACACCTTC.

This chain links TRBV5-1 with TRBJ1-2; no firm D call. Trimming took 0 bases from V and 5 from J, leaving 8 bases between them. The CDR3 consists of 13 residues. Germline loops: CDR1 SGHRS, CDR2 YFSETQ. The CDR3 region is CASSLELGYGYTF. CDR3 bases: TGCGCCAGCAGCTTGGAACTTGGTTATGGCTACACCTTC.

This chain connects TRBV7-2 to TRBJ2-2, with D unclear. V gave up 0 bases and J gave up 6 bases, with 11 bases separating them. This CDR3 comprises 15 residues. Germline loops: CDR1 SGHTA, CDR2 FQGNSA. The CDR3, as DNA: TGTGCCAGCAGCTTAGCATGGGTCCTAGCCGGGGAGCTGTTTTTT. Translation gives CASSLAWVLAGELFF. The full variable domain, rest sourced from reference TRBV7-2 and TRBJ2-2, is GAGVSQSPSNKVTEKGKDVELRCDPISGHTALYWYRQSLGQGLEFLIYFQGNSAPDKSGLPSDRFSAERTGGSVSTLTIQRTQQEDSAVYLCASSLAWVLAGELFFGEGSRLTVL.

The gene calls are TRBV28 and TRBJ1-1; the match to TRBD1 covers 9 bases. The germline V gene encodes CDR1 MDHEN and CDR2 SYDVKM. The CDR3 loop spans 15 amino acids. The V gene end was trimmed by 2 bases and the J gene end by 11 bases; junction bases not matched to a gene: 12. CDR3 sequence reads: CASSLARTGEKYAFF. The CDR3 bases are TGTGCCAGCAGTTTAGCCCGGACAGGGGAGAAATATGCTTTCTTT.

The chain is built from TRBV27 and TRBJ2-5; 11 bases line up with TRBD2. Germline loops: CDR1 MNHEY, CDR2 SMNVEV (reference sequence). Germline trimming cut 6 bases from V and 2 bases from J; bases unmatched to any gene: 11. The CDR3 extends over 17 amino acids. CDR3 DNA sequence: TGTGCCAGCAGCCGGACTAGCGGGCCCTTAATACAAGAGACCCAGTACTTC. It translates to CASSRTSGPLIQETQYF.

Here the CDR3 DNA reads TGTGCCAGCAGCCCGGACAGGTTTAATGAAAAACTGTTTTTT. It specifies CASSPDRFNEKLFF. The chain carries TRBV7-2 and TRBJ1-4; 7 bases map to TRBD1. The length of the CDR3 is 14 residues. V was pared by 5 bases and J by 4 bases, with 4 bases of the junction left unmatched. Germline lookup yields CDR1 SGHTA and CDR2 FQGNSA.

The J gene is TRBJ1-5, the V gene TRBV19; the match to TRBD1 covers 10 bases. The CDR3 has 16 residues. With V trimmed by 6 bases and J by 3 bases, 8 bases remained unmatched. Looked up from germline, CDR1 is LNHDA and CDR2 is SQIVND (reference sequence). CDR3 residues: CASRTFGTGDNQPQHF. CDR3 DNA sequence: TGTGCCAGTAGGACATTCGGGACAGGGGACAATCAGCCCCAGCATTTT.

The CDR3 sequence: CASSFWGGGSYNEQFF. The CDR3 DNA sequence: TGTGCCAGCAGCTTTTGGGGAGGGGGCTCCTACAATGAGCAGTTCTTC. This chain connects TRBV7-7 to TRBJ2-1, with a possible D match to TRBD2 (7 bases). The germline gives CDR1 SSHAT, CDR2 FNYEAQ (reference sequence). The length of the CDR3 is 16 residues. V was cut by 3 bases and J by 0 bases, with 12 bases left in between.

Here the CDR3 DNA reads TGTGCCAGCAGCTTGGATTATAGGGGGGCTTTCTTT. Amino acids: CASSLDYRGAFF. This chain uses TRBV5-4 with TRBJ1-1; a weak D match, TRBD1 (6 bases). The germline V and J ends were trimmed by 0 bases and 11 bases, with 11 bases remaining between them. There are 12 residues in the CDR3. The germline CDR1 and CDR2 sequences are SGHNT and YYREEE (reference sequence).

The rearrangement joins TRBV9 to TRBJ2-3; D remains ambiguous. The ends were cut back, 2 bases at V and 6 bases at J, with 10 bases in the middle. Germline CDR1 is SGDLS and CDR2 is YYNGEE. The CDR3 spans 13 residues. In DNA, the CDR3 is TGTGCCAGCAGCGTTGGTGCAGCGGATACGCAGTATTTT. It is translated as CASSVGAADTQYF.

The gene calls are TRBV7-2 and TRBJ1-1; D gene uncertain. The CDR3 contains 15 residues. V was pared by 5 bases and J by 5 bases, with 18 bases between. Looked up from germline, CDR1 is SGHTA and CDR2 is FQGNSA. CDR3 nucleotides: TGTGCCAGCAGCGCGTCCAAAGCCCGACAAACTGAAGCTTTCTTT. Its protein is CASSASKARQTEAFF.

This chain links TRBV10-2 with TRBJ2-3; 9 bases fit TRBD2. Germline CDR1 reads WSHSY; CDR2 reads SAAADI. J lost 5 bases, V lost 5 bases, and 11 bases had no gene match. The CDR3 is 16 residues long. CDR3 sequence reads: CASSPTLAGTLDTQYF. CDR3 coding DNA: TGCGCCAGCAGTCCCACTCTAGCGGGGACGCTAGATACGCAGTATTTT.

The chain has TRBV29-1 and TRBJ1-6; 9 nucleotides align to TRBD1. The CDR3 sequence is 14 residues long. The junction had 10 bases not matched to a gene; V was cut back by 6 bases and J by 10 bases. Germline V gene sequence: CDR1 SQVTM, CDR2 ANQGSEA. The CDR3: CSVLTGGEGSPLHF. The CDR3 DNA sequence: TGCAGCGTATTGACAGGGGGAGAAGGATCACCCCTCCACTTT.

V usage is TRBV29-1 and J usage is TRBJ2-7, with TRBD1 matching 8 bases. This CDR3 has 14 amino acids. V lost 4 bases, J lost 3 bases, and 8 bases stayed unmatched. Germline CDR1 SQVTM, CDR2 ANQGSEA. CDR3 coding DNA: TGCAGCGTTGTAACGCACAGGGGGGACTACGAGCAGTACTTC. It is translated as CSVVTHRGDYEQYF.

Ten or more counts support this clone. The CDR3 loop is CASSPGATNEKLFF. The CDR3 DNA is TGTGCCAGCTCACCCGGGGCAACTAATGAAAAACTGTTTTTT. This chain connects TRBV18 to TRBJ1-4; D gene ambiguous. The CDR3 is 14 amino acids. Trimming took off 3 bases at V and 0 bases at J, with 5 bases between the two ends. Germline V gene lookup returns CDR1 KGHSH and CDR2 LQKENI.

V is TRBV5-1 and J is TRBJ2-3, with D tentatively TRBD2 (6 bases). The V gene's germline CDR1 is SGHRS and CDR2 YFSETQ. The CDR3 sequence is 15 residues long. The ends were cut back, 6 bases at V and 6 bases at J, with 20 bases in the middle. The CDR3 reads CASKERATAEDTQYF. CDR3 nucleotides: TGCGCCAGCAAGGAGCGGGCCACGGCGGAGGATACGCAGTATTTT. The full variable domain, its missing parts supplied by reference TRBV5-1 and TRBJ2-3, is KAGVTQTPRYLIKTRGQQVTLSCSPISGHRSVSWYQQTPGQGLQFLFEYFSETQRNKGNFPGRFSGRQFSNSRSEMNVSTLELGDSALYLCASKERATAEDTQYFGPGTRLTVL.

DNA for the CDR3: TGTGCCAGCAGGTTTCGCATCGGGACAGGGGGCTTTGGGGCCAACGTCCTGACTTTC. This codes for CASRFRIGTGGFGANVLTF. The J gene is TRBJ2-6, the V gene TRBV28, with TRBD1 matching over 12 bases. V dropped 6 bases and J dropped 3; count of bases not matched to a gene: 12. Germline loops: CDR1 MDHEN, CDR2 SYDVKM. The CDR3 runs to 19 residues. Using reference TRBV28 and TRBJ2-6 for the parts outside the CDR3, the full variable domain is DVKVTQSSRYLVKRTGEKVFLECVQDMDHENMFWYRQDPGLGLRLIYFSYDVKMKEKGDIPEGYSVSREKKERFSLILESASTNQTSMYLCASRFRIGTGGFGANVLTFGAGSRLTVL.

The chain links TRBV19 to TRBJ1-5, with 7 bases matching TRBD1. Germline V gene data show CDR1 as LNHDA and CDR2 as SQIVND (reference sequence). V gave up 11 bases and J gave up 4 bases; unmatched junction bases: 8. This CDR3 comprises 13 residues. In nucleotides, the CDR3 is TGTGCCTCCGGACAGGCAATTAATCAGCCCCAGCATTTT. Its protein product is CASGQAINQPQHF.

The chain's CDR3 is CASSGPVAGDYTF. The CDR3 nucleotides read TGTGCCAGCAGTGGTCCGGTGGCAGGGGACTACACCTTC. The rearrangement joins TRBV12-3 or TRBV12-4 to TRBJ1-2; D might be TRBD1 (6 bases). The germline V and J ends were trimmed by 5 bases and 10 bases, with 17 bases remaining between them. There are 13 residues in the CDR3.

The chain's CDR3 is CASRGSRTSGRETQYF. CDR3 bases: TGTGCCAGCAGGGGGTCTCGGACTAGCGGGAGAGAGACCCAGTACTTC. The gene calls are TRBV27 and TRBJ2-5; 13 nucleotides match TRBD2. Germline lookup yields CDR1 MNHEY and CDR2 SMNVEV (reference sequence). There are 16 residues in the CDR3. The V gene end was trimmed by 6 bases and the J gene end by 4 bases; junction bases not matched to a gene: 8.

This clone was observed a handful of times. The J gene is TRBJ1-1, the V gene TRBV3-1 (or the pseudogene TRBV3-2); D remains unclear. The CDR3 consists of 13 residues. Trimming took 1 base from V and 9 from J, leaving 12 bases between them. Germline assignment: CDR1 LGHDT and CDR2 YNNKEL (reference sequence). The CDR3 DNA is TGTGCCAGCAGCCAAGTCTTGGAGGCGAAAGCTTTCTTT. This encodes CASSQVLEAKAFF.